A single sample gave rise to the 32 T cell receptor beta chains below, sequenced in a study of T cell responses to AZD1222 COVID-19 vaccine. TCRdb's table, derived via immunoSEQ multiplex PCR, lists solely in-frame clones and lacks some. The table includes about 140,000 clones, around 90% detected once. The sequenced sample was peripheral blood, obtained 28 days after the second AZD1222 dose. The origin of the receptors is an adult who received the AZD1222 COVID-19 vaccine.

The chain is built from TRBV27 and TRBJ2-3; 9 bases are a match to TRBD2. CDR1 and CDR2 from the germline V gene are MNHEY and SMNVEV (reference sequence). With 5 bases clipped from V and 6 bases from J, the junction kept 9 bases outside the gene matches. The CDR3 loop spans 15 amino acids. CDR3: CASSRAGGRWDTQYF. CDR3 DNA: TGTGCCAGCAGTCGAGCGGGGGGCCGTTGGGATACGCAGTATTTT.

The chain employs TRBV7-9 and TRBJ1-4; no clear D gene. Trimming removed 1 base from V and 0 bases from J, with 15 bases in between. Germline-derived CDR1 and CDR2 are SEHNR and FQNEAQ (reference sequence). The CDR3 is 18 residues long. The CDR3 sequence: CASSLGWETDSTNEKLFF. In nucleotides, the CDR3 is TGTGCCAGCAGCTTAGGGTGGGAGACTGACTCAACTAATGAAAAACTGTTTTTT.

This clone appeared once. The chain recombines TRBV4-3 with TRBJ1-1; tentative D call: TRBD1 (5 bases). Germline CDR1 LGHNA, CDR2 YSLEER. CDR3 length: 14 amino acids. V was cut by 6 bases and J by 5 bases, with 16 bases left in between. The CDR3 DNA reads TGCGCCAGCAGTCCCGGACACCAGGGAACTGAAGCTTTCTTT. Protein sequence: CASSPGHQGTEAFF.

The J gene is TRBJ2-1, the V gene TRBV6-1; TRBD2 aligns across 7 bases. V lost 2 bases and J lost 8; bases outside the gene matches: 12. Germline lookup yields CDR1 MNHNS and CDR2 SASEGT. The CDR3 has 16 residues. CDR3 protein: CASSEPGRGFPYEQFF. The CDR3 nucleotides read TGTGCCAGCAGTGAACCAGGGCGGGGGTTCCCGTATGAGCAGTTCTTC.

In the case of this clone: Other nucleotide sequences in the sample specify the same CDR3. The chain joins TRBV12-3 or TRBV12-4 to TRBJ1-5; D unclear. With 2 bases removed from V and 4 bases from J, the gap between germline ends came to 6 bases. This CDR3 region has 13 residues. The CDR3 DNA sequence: TGTGCCAGCAGTTTAACGGGAAATCAGCCCCAGCATTTT. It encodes CASSLTGNQPQHF.

The CDR3 DNA sequence: TGTGCCAGCAGCCAAGCAGGATCTCCCACGTCCCTCCACTTT. Translating gives CASSQAGSPTSLHF. The V gene is TRBV14, the J gene TRBJ1-6; D not certain. CDR3 length: 14 residues. Germline V gene data show CDR1 as SGHDN and CDR2 as FVKESK. The V end lost 1 base, the J end lost 14 bases, and 15 bases lay between the germline ends.

CDR3 DNA sequence: TGTGCCAGCAGGGACACAGGGAATAGCAATCAGCCCCAGCATTTT. The encoded protein is CASRDTGNSNQPQHF. The chain carries TRBV2 and TRBJ1-5; tentatively, D is TRBD1 (6 bases). CDR3 size: 15 residues. From germline, CDR1 is SNHLY and CDR2 FYNNEI. Trimming cost V 6 bases and J 0 bases, with 12 bases left between them.

DNA for the CDR3: TGTGCCAGCAGCCAAGTAAAGGGTTATTCACCCCTCCACTTT. It is translated as CASSQVKGYSPLHF. The rearrangement uses TRBV14 and TRBJ1-6; D gene unclear. V was cut by 1 base and J by 8 bases, with 9 bases left in between. CDR1 is SGHDN and CDR2 is FVKESK in the germline V gene. CDR3 size: 14 residues.

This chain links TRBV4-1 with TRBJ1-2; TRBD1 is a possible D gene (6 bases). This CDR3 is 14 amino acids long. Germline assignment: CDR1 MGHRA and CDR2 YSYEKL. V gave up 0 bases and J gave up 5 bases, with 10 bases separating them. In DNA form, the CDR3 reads TGCGCCAGCAGCCAAGATCCCGGGACATATGGCTACACCTTC. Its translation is CASSQDPGTYGYTF.

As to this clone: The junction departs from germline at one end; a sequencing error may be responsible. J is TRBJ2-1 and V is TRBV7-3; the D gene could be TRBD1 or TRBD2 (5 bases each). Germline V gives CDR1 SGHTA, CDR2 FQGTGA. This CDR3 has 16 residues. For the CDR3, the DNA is TGTGCCAGCAGCGTAACACCGGGACCCCCCGACCTGGAGCAGTTCTTC. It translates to CASSVTPGPPDLEQFF. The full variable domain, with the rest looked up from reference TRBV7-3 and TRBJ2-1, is GAGVSQTPSNKVTEKGKYVELRCDPISGHTALYWYRQSLGQGPEFLIYFQGTGAADDSGLPNDRFFAVRPEGSVSTLKIQRTERGDSAVYLCASSVTPGPPDLEQFFGPGTRLTVL.

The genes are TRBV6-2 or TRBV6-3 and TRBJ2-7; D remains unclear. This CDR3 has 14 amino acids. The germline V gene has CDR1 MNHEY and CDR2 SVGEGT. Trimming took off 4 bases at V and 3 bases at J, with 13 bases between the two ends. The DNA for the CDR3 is TGTGCCAGCAGTTTTGGTGATAGTAGCTACGAGCAGTACTTC. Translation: CASSFGDSSYEQYF.

CDR3 amino acids: CASSQTVTGELFF. In DNA form, the CDR3 reads TGCGCCAGCAGCCAGACAGTTACCGGGGAGCTGTTTTTT. The J gene is TRBJ2-2, the V gene TRBV4-1, with D possibly TRBD1 on 5 matching bases. Trimming removed 3 bases from V and 5 bases from J, with 7 bases in between. The CDR3 contains 13 residues. Germline loops: CDR1 MGHRA, CDR2 YSYEKL.

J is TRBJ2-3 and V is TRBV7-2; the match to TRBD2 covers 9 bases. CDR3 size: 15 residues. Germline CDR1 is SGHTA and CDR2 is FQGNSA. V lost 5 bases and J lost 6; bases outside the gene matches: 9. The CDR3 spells CASSQGGSGGDTQYF. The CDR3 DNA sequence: TGTGCCAGCAGCCAAGGGGGTAGCGGGGGTGATACGCAGTATTTT.

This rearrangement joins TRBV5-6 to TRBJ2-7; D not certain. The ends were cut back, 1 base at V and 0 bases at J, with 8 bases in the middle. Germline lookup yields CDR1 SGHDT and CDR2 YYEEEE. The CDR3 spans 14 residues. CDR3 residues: CASSLPVTSYEQYF. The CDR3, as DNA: TGTGCCAGCAGCTTGCCCGTCACCTCCTACGAGCAGTACTTC.

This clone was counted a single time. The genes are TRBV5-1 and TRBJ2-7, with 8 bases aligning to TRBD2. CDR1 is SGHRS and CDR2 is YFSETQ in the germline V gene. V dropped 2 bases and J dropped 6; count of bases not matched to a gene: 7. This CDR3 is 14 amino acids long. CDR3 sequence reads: CASSLTSGGGEQYF. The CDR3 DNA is TGCGCCAGCAGCTTAACTAGCGGTGGAGGCGAGCAGTACTTC.

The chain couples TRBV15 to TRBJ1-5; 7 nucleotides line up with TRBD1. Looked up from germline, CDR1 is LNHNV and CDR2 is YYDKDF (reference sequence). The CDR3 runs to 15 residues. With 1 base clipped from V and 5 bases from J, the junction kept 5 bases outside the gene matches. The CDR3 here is CATSRVDRVDQPQHF. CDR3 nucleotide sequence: TGTGCCACCAGCAGAGTCGACAGGGTGGATCAGCCCCAGCATTTT.

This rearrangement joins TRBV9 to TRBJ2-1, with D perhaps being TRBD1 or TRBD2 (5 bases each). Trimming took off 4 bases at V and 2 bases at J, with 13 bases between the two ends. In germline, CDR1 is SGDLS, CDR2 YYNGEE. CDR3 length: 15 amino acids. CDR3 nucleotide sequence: TGTGCCAGCAGCCTGGGACCTAACACCTACAATGAGCAGTTCTTC. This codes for CASSLGPNTYNEQFF.

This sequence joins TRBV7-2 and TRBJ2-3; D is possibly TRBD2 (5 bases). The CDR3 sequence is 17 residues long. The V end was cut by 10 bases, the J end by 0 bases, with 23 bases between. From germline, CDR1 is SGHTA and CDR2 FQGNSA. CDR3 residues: CATEGRIGSASTDTQYF. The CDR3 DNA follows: TGTGCCACCGAAGGACGGATTGGTAGCGCCAGCACAGATACGCAGTATTTT.

CDR3: CASHKTGSHNSPLHF. The CDR3 nucleotides read TGTGCCAGCCATAAAACAGGGAGCCATAATTCACCCCTCCACTTT. V and J are TRBV7-2 and TRBJ1-6, with a possible D match to TRBD1 (6 bases). This CDR3 region has 15 residues. Germline CDR1 is SGHTA and CDR2 is FQGNSA. V lost 8 bases, J lost 5 bases, and 16 bases lay in between.

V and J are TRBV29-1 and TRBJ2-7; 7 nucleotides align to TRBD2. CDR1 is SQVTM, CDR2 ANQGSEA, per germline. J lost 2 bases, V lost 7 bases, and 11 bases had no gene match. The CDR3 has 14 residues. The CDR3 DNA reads TGCAGCGCCGAGGTTGCTAGCGGACCCTACGAGCAGTACTTC. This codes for CSAEVASGPYEQYF.

The CDR3 DNA follows: TGTGCCAGCAGTTTAAGCACGGAAGAAGCTTTCTTT. As protein: CASSLSTEEAFF. The chain uses TRBV12-3 or TRBV12-4 and TRBJ1-1; D ambiguous. This CDR3 spans 12 amino acids. The V and J ends lost 2 bases and 8 bases respectively, with 9 bases between them.

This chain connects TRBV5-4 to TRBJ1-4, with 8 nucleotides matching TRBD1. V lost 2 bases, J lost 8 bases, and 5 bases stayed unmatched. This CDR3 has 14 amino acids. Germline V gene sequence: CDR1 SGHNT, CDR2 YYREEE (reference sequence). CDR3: CASSLQGVEEKLFF. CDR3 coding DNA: TGTGCCAGCAGCTTACAGGGGGTGGAAGAAAAACTGTTTTTT.

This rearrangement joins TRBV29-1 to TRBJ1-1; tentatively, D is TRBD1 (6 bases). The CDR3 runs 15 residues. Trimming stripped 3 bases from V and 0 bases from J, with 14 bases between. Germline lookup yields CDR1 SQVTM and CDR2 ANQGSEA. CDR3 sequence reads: CSVDGQRVMNTEAFF. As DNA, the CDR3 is TGCAGCGTTGACGGACAGAGAGTTATGAACACTGAAGCTTTCTTT.

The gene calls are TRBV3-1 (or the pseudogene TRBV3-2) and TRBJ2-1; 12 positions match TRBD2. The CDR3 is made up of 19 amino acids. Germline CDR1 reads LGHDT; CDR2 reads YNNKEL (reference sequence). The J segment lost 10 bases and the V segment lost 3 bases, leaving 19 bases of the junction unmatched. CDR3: CASSQDNPLLAGGPREQFF. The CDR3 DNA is TGTGCCAGCAGCCAGGACAACCCCCTCCTAGCGGGAGGGCCCCGGGAGCAGTTCTTC.

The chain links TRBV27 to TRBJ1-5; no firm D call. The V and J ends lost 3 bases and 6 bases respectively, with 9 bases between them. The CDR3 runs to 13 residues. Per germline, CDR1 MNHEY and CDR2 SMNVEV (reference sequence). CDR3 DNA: TGTGCCAGCAGTTTGTTACCCCGTCAGCCCCAGCATTTT. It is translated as CASSLLPRQPQHF.

CDR3 residues: CASTQGESSYSNQPQHF. The CDR3 nucleotides are TGTGCCAGCACCCAGGGAGAGTCCTCATATAGCAATCAGCCCCAGCATTTT. The chain is built from TRBV2 and TRBJ1-5; tentative D call: TRBD1 (5 bases). The V end was cut by 7 bases, the J end by 0 bases, with 19 bases between. This CDR3 is 17 amino acids long. Germline V gene sequence: CDR1 SNHLY, CDR2 FYNNEI.

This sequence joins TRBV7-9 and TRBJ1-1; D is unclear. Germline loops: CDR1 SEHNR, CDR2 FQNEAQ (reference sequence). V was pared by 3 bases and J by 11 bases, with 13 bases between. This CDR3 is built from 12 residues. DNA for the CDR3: TGTGCCAGCAGCTTGTCTGAACAGCAGGCTTTCTTT. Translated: CASSLSEQQAFF.

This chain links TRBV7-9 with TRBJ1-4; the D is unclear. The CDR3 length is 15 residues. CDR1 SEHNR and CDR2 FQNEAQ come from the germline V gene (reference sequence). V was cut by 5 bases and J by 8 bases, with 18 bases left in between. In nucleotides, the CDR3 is TGTGCCAGCAGCCCTCGGTCGAGGGCCGCGGAAAAACTGTTTTTT. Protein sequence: CASSPRSRAAEKLFF.

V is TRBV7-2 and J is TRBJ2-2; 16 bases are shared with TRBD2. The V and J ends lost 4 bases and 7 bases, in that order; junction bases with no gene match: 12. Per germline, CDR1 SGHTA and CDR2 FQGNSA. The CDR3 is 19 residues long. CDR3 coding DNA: TGTGCCAGCAGCTCACCCGGGACTAGCGGGAGGGCCGTCGGCGGGGAGCTGTTTTTT. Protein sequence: CASSSPGTSGRAVGGELFF. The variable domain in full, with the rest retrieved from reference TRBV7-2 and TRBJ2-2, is GAGVSQSPSNKVTEKGKDVELRCDPISGHTALYWYRQSLGQGLEFLIYFQGNSAPDKSGLPSDRFSAERTGGSVSTLTIQRTQQEDSAVYLCASSSPGTSGRAVGGELFFGEGSRLTVL.

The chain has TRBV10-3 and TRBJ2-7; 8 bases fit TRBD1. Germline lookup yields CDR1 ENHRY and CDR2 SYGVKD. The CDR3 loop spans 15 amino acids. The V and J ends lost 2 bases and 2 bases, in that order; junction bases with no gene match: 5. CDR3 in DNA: TGTGCCATCAGTGAGGTGGACAGGGAGGCCTACGAGCAGTACTTC. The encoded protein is CAISEVDREAYEQYF.

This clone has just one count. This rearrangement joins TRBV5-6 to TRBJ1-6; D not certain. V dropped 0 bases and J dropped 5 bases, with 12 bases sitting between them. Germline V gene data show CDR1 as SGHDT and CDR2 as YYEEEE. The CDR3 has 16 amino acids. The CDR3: CASSLVSGRNNSPLHF. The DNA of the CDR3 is TGTGCCAGCAGCTTGGTATCAGGACGAAATAATTCACCCCTCCACTTT. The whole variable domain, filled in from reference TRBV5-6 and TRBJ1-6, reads DAGVTQSPTHLIKTRGQQVTLRCSPKSGHDTVSWYQQALGQGPQFIFQYYEEEERQRGNFPDRFSGHQFPNYSSELNVNALLLGDSALYLCASSLVSGRNNSPLHFGNGTRLTVT.

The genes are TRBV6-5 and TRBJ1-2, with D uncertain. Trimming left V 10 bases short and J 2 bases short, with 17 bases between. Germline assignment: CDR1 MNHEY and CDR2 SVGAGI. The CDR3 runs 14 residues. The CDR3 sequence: CAIPSPLGNYGYTF. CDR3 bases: TGTGCCATCCCGAGCCCCCTGGGGAACTATGGCTACACCTTC.